This T cell receptor (beta chain) stems from a study of cytomegalovirus exposure and HLA in healthy donors. Regarding this clone: The antigen is undetermined.

Study results and limitations: As a later analysis revealed, most CMV-associated TCR beta chains appeared HLA-restricted. Highest at DRB1 and lowest at HLA-C, TCR association rates differed among HLA loci in a later analysis. For most TCR sequences rarity was the rule, although some public TCRs occurred in many donors. Previous analysis showed most TCR beta V segments were productive about 87% or about 30% of the time.

Primers for the PCR totalled 60 Vbeta and 13 Jbeta. Produced via immunoSEQ multiplex PCR; TCRdb's table is partial and in-frame only. The repertoire holds some 150,000 clones, with roughly 76% as singletons. V was cut by 7 bases and J by 1 base, with 10 bases left in between. CDR3 length: 14 residues. CDR1 and CDR2 from the germline V gene are MNHEY and SMNVEV (reference sequence). This sequence joins TRBV27 and TRBJ2-2; the D is unclear. Sample: PBMCs. This clonotype was obtained from a woman between 45 and 60 years old in good health and CMV-seronegative. The CDR3 nucleotides are TGTGCCAGCACCATGCTCGGGAACACCGGGGAGCTGTTTTTT. This sequence encodes CASTMLGNTGELFF.